This section outlines one T cell receptor (beta chain) sequence together with its context. This entry is derived from a study of control samples from healthy donors and cancer patients. Sequencing was performed with immunoSEQ multiplex PCR; in TCRdb, only in-frame clones are kept and a portion is missing. The profile covers some 70,000 clones, with about 83% appearing a single time and 15% to 18% taken by the ten largest. The CDR3 length is 15 residues. Germline CDR1 is MNHEY and CDR2 is SMNVEV (reference sequence). The trim removed 5 bases at V and 7 bases at J, leaving 10 bases unmatched. The clonotype was recovered from a man aged 55 to 70 in good health. Sequenced input: blood. The rearrangement uses TRBV27 and TRBJ2-1; 8 nucleotides line up with TRBD2. CDR3 amino acids: CASSRGLESRNEQFF. The CDR3 region has the DNA TGTGCCAGCAGTCGGGGACTAGAAAGTAGGAATGAGCAGTTCTTC.